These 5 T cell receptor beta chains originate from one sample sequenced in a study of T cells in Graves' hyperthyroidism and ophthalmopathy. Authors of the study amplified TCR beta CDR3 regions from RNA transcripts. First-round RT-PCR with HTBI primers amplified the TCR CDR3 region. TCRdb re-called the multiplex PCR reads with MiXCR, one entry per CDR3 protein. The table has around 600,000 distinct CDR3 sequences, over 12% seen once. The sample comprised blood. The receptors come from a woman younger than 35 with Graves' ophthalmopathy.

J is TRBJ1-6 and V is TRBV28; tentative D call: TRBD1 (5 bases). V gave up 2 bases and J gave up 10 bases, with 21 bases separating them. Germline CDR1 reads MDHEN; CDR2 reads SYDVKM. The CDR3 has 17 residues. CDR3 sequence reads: CASSLGKKGSLLSPLHF. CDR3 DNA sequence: TGTGCCAGCAGTTTAGGGAAAAAGGGGTCTCTTTTATCACCCCTCCACTTT.

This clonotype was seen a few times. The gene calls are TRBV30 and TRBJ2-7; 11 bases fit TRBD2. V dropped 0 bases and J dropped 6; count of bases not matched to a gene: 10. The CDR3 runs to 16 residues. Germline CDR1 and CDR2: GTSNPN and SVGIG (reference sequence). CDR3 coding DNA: TGTGCCTGGAGTGTAGGGGCTAGCGGGGGGACCCGCGAGCAGTACTTC. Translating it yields CAWSVGASGGTREQYF.

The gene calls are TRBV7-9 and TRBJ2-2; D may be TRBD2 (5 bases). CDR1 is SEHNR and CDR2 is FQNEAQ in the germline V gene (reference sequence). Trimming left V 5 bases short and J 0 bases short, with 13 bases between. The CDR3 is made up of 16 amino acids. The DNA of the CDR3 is TGTGCCAGCAGCCCTTCAGAAGCGGCGAACACCGGGGAGCTGTTTTTT. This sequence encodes CASSPSEAANTGELFF.

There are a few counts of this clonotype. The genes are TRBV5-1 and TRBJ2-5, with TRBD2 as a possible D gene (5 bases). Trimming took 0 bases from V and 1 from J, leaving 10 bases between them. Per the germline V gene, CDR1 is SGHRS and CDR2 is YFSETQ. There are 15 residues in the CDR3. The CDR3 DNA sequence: TGCGCCAGCAGCTTGGCGGGATCCTCCCAAGAGACCCAGTACTTC. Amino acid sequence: CASSLAGSSQETQYF. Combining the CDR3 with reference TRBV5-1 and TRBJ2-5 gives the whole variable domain KAGVTQTPRYLIKTRGQQVTLSCSPISGHRSVSWYQQTPGQGLQFLFEYFSETQRNKGNFPGRFSGRQFSNSRSEMNVSTLELGDSALYLCASSLAGSSQETQYFGPGTRLLVL.

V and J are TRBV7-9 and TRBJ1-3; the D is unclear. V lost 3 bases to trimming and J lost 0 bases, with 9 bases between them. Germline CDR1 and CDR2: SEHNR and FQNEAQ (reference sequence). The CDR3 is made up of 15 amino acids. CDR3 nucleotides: TGTGCCAGCAGCTTCAGTGGCGCCTCTGGAAACACCATATATTTT. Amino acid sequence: CASSFSGASGNTIYF.